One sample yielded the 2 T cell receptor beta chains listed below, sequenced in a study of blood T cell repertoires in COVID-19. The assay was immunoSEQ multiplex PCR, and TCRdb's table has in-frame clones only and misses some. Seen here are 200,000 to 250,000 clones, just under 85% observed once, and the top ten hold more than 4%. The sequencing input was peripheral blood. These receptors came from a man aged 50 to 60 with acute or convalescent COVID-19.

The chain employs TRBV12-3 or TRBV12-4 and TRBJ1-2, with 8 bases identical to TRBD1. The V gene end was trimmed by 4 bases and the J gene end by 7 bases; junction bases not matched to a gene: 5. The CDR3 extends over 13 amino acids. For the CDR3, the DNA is TGTGCCAGCAGTTCCAACAGGGGGGCTGGCTACACCTTC. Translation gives CASSSNRGAGYTF.

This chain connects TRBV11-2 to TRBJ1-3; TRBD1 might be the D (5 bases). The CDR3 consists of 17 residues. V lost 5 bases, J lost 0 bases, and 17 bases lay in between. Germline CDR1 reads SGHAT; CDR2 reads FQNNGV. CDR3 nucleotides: TGTGCCAGCAGCCTTAGACAGAATCCTAACTCTGGAAACACCATATATTTT. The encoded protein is CASSLRQNPNSGNTIYF. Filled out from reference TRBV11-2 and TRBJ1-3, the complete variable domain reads EAGVAQSPRYKIIEKRQSVAFWCNPISGHATLYWYQQILGQGPKLLIQFQNNGVVDDSQLPKDRFSAERLKGVDSTLKIQPAKLEDSAVYLCASSLRQNPNSGNTIYFGEGSWLTVV.